This T cell receptor (beta chain) was documented in a study of T cell changes during pregnancy in multiple sclerosis. Only one count was recorded for this clone. TCRdb keeps only in-frame clones here, not all; method: immunoSEQ multiplex PCR. The table shows approximately 97,000 clones, with roughly nine tenths occurring only once. This TCR was sampled from a female donor in good health, enrolled as a control in a pregnancy study. The sample consisted of peripheral blood, taken after pregnancy.

DNA of the CDR3: TGTGCCAGCAGCGCTGGCCCAACCCTCCAAGAGACCCAGTACTTC. The encoded protein is CASSAGPTLQETQYF. This chain links TRBV5-6 with TRBJ2-5; D remains unclear. Per germline, CDR1 SGHDT and CDR2 YYEEEE. The CDR3 totals 15 residues. V shed 4 bases and J shed 1 base, with 14 bases lying between them.